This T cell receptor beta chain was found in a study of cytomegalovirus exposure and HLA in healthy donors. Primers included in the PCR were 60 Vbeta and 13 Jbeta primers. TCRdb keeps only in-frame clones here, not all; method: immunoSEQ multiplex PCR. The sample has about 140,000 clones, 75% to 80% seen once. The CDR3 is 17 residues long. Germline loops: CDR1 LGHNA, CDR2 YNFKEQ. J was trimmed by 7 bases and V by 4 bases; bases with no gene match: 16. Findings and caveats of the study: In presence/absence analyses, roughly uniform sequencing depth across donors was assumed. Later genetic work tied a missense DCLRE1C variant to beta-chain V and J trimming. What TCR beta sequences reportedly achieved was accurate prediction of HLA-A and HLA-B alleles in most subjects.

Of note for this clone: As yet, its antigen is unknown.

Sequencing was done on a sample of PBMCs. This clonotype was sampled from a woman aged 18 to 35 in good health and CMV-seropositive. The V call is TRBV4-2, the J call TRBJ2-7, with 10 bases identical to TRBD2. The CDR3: CASSPGLARGGVGEQYF. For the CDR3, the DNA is TGTGCCAGCAGCCCGGGACTAGCGAGGGGGGGGGTGGGGGAGCAGTACTTC.